This passage covers 27 T cell receptor beta chains from one sample sequenced in a study of T cell responses to AZD1222 COVID-19 vaccine. Only in-frame clones appear in the TCRdb table, and some are missing; sequencing was by immunoSEQ multiplex PCR. The profile shows about 89,000 clones, about nine tenths of them singletons. Sequenced material: peripheral blood, taken 28 days after the second AZD1222 dose. All receptors come from an adult who received the AZD1222 COVID-19 vaccine.

This chain joins TRBV28 and TRBJ1-5; D not certain. Trimming took 3 bases from V and 3 from J, leaving 12 bases between them. Germline lookup yields CDR1 MDHEN and CDR2 SYDVKM. The CDR3 runs to 15 residues. The CDR3 region is CASSFPGANNQPQHF. The CDR3 region has the DNA TGTGCCAGCAGTTTCCCTGGCGCTAACAATCAGCCCCAGCATTTT.

This chain joins TRBV25-1 and TRBJ2-1, with D perhaps TRBD2 (7 bases). Germline lookup yields CDR1 MGHDK and CDR2 SYGVNS. The V gene lost 7 bases and the J gene lost 8 bases, with 21 bases spanning the gap. The CDR3 runs 15 residues. CDR3 loop: CASTLGDGGLDEQFF. The CDR3, as DNA: TGTGCCAGCACCTTAGGAGACGGGGGGCTCGATGAGCAGTTCTTC.

This sequence joins TRBV27 and TRBJ1-4; 11 bases agree with TRBD1. The CDR3 runs 15 residues. V shed 5 bases and J 7 bases; nucleotides not matched to a gene: 6. Germline values: CDR1 MNHEY, CDR2 SMNVEV (reference sequence). CDR3 loop: CASSRGQGALEKLFF. CDR3 in DNA: TGTGCCAGCAGTAGAGGACAGGGGGCGCTTGAAAAACTGTTTTTT.

This chain joins TRBV7-2 and TRBJ1-5, with 8 bases aligning to TRBD1. Germline V gives CDR1 SGHTA, CDR2 FQGNSA. Germline trimming cut 7 bases from V and 4 bases from J; bases unmatched to any gene: 6. CDR3 length: 14 amino acids. The chain's CDR3 is CASTTGQGNQPQHF. CDR3 DNA: TGTGCCAGCACCACCGGACAGGGAAATCAGCCCCAGCATTTT.

The chain employs TRBV19 and TRBJ1-4, with 8 bases aligning to TRBD1. Germline-derived CDR1 and CDR2 are LNHDA and SQIVND (reference sequence). The J segment lost 2 bases and the V segment lost 6 bases, leaving 11 bases of the junction unmatched. The CDR3 length is 17 residues. The CDR3: CASSASGGLSTNEKLFF. Here the CDR3 DNA reads TGTGCCAGTAGCGCTTCAGGGGGCCTGTCGACTAATGAAAAACTGTTTTTT.

This clone was observed once. V is TRBV7-8 and J is TRBJ1-3; D might be TRBD1 (5 bases). This CDR3 has 14 residues. V lost 6 bases and J lost 1, with 10 bases in between. Germline V CDR1 and CDR2: SGHVS, FQNEAQ. In DNA form, the CDR3 reads TGTGCCAGCAGGAGGGACGGATCTGGAAACACCATATATTTT. It specifies CASRRDGSGNTIYF.

The chain recombines TRBV15 with TRBJ2-1; D gene uncertain. This CDR3 spans 13 amino acids. Germline V gene data show CDR1 as LNHNV and CDR2 as YYDKDF (reference sequence). Trimming pared 0 bases from V and 12 bases from J, leaving 12 bases between. CDR3 sequence reads: CATSRELKLRQFF. The CDR3 nucleotides read TGTGCCACCAGCAGAGAACTGAAGCTTAGGCAGTTCTTC.

In its sample, this clone was seen once. V is TRBV29-1 and J is TRBJ1-2; 10 bases are a match to TRBD1. The CDR3 is 17 amino acids. Per the germline V gene, CDR1 is SQVTM and CDR2 is ANQGSEA. The ends lost 0 bases at V and 4 bases at J; junction bases unmatched: 11. In nucleotides, the CDR3 is TGCAGCGTTGAAGAATACGGGGACAGGGGTTTTGGCTATGGCTACACCTTC. Its translation: CSVEEYGDRGFGYGYTF.

The rearrangement links TRBV6-2 or TRBV6-3 to TRBJ2-1; unclear D gene. The V end lost 4 bases, the J end lost 4 bases, and 5 bases lay between the germline ends. Germline V lookup: CDR1 MNHEY, CDR2 SVGEGT. The CDR3 loop spans 12 amino acids. The CDR3, as DNA: TGTGCCAGCAGTTTCCCTTACAATGAGCAGTTCTTC. Residues: CASSFPYNEQFF.

The chain employs TRBV4-1 and TRBJ1-1, with 7 bases identical to TRBD1. CDR3 length: 18 amino acids. Germline V gives CDR1 MGHRA, CDR2 YSYEKL. With 0 bases clipped from V and 0 bases from J, the junction kept 10 bases outside the gene matches. Here the CDR3 DNA reads TGCGCCAGCAGCCAAGATTACCCGCGACAGGGATTGAACACTGAAGCTTTCTTT. Amino acid sequence: CASSQDYPRQGLNTEAFF.

This clone has only one observation. The chain couples TRBV7-9 to TRBJ2-1; no reliable D call. CDR1 is SEHNR and CDR2 is FQNEAQ in the germline V gene (reference sequence). CDR3 length: 16 residues. With 5 bases removed from V and 0 bases from J, the gap between germline ends came to 14 bases. CDR3 amino acids: CASSPVPMSSYNEQFF. In DNA, the CDR3 is TGTGCCAGCAGCCCGGTGCCCATGAGCTCCTACAATGAGCAGTTCTTC.

The CDR3 DNA follows: TGTGCCACTCAAGGGACTAGCGGGGGCCTGAGCACAGATACGCAGTATTTT. Translated, it gives CATQGTSGGLSTDTQYF. The J gene is TRBJ2-3, the V gene TRBV18; 14 bases map to TRBD2. Germline V gene data show CDR1 as KGHSH and CDR2 as LQKENI. The CDR3 sequence is 17 residues long. Trimming at V came to 10 bases and at J to 0 bases, leaving 9 bases not matched to a gene.

The rearrangement links TRBV4-3 to TRBJ1-2, with 7 positions matching TRBD1. Trimming at V came to 0 bases and at J to 5 bases, leaving 9 bases not matched to a gene. The CDR3 totals 16 residues. The germline CDR1 and CDR2 sequences are LGHNA and YSLEER. CDR3 sequence reads: CASSQDLGTVGYGYTF. CDR3 nucleotides: TGCGCCAGCAGCCAAGATCTGGGGACAGTAGGGTATGGCTACACCTTC.

This sequence joins TRBV11-2 and TRBJ1-2; D gene unclear. From germline, CDR1 is SGHAT and CDR2 FQNNGV. The CDR3 length is 12 residues. With 5 bases removed from V and 2 bases from J, the gap between germline ends came to 6 bases. CDR3 bases: TGTGCCAGCAGCACGGACAACTATGGCTACACCTTC. Amino acids: CASSTDNYGYTF.

In DNA, the CDR3 is TGTGCCAGCAGCCAACGACTGAAAGGTTCACCCCTCCACTTT. Translated: CASSQRLKGSPLHF. The chain uses TRBV3-1 (or the pseudogene TRBV3-2) and TRBJ1-6; unclear D gene. The CDR3 has 14 residues. With 2 bases removed from V and 9 bases from J, the gap between germline ends came to 11 bases. Germline CDR1 and CDR2: LGHDT and YNNKEL (reference sequence).

This clone is labeled as medium-sized. Other nucleotide sequences from this sample produce the same CDR3. J is TRBJ2-1 and V is TRBV19; TRBD2 matches 7 bases. This CDR3 spans 13 amino acids. Per germline, CDR1 LNHDA and CDR2 SQIVND (reference sequence). V lost 8 bases to trimming and J lost 3 bases; unmatched junction nucleotides: 4. The CDR3 reads CASGEGFYNEQFF. CDR3 nucleotide sequence: TGTGCCAGTGGGGAGGGATTCTACAATGAGCAGTTCTTC.

V is TRBV2 and J is TRBJ2-2; tentative D call: TRBD2 (6 bases). Germline CDR1 reads SNHLY; CDR2 reads FYNNEI. V lost 5 bases to trimming and J lost 2 bases, with 15 bases between them. The CDR3 is 16 residues long. This CDR3 is CASSRPGLRNTGELFF. In DNA form, the CDR3 reads TGTGCCAGCAGTAGACCGGGACTCCGTAACACCGGGGAGCTGTTTTTT.

This sequence joins TRBV24-1 and TRBJ1-2; D call uncertain. The CDR3 length is 13 residues. In germline, CDR1 is KGHDR, CDR2 SFDVKD. V gave up 2 bases and J gave up 5 bases, with 8 bases separating them. CDR3 nucleotides: TGTGCCACCAGTGATTCCCCTCCTTATGGCTACACCTTC. This gives the protein CATSDSPPYGYTF.

This chain joins TRBV9 and TRBJ2-7; TRBD2 matches 8 bases. Trimming cost V 0 bases and J 4 bases; bases outside gene matches: 3. The germline CDR1 and CDR2 sequences are SGDLS and YYNGEE. The CDR3 runs to 14 residues. CDR3 loop: CASSVEGTSYEQYF. For the CDR3, the DNA is TGTGCCAGCAGCGTAGAGGGGACTAGTTACGAGCAGTACTTC.

V gene TRBV10-3 combines with J gene TRBJ2-1; D not resolved. The V and J ends lost 4 bases and 5 bases respectively, with 3 bases between them. Per germline, CDR1 ENHRY and CDR2 SYGVKD. The CDR3 extends over 11 amino acids. CDR3 region: CAISGDNEQFF. The CDR3 coding sequence is TGTGCCATCAGTGGAGACAATGAGCAGTTCTTC.

The chain couples TRBV12-5 to TRBJ1-6, with D perhaps TRBD1 (5 bases). CDR3 length: 17 amino acids. Germline CDR1 and CDR2: LGHNT and FRNRAP. Trimming left V 2 bases short and J 0 bases short, with 11 bases between. The CDR3 loop is CASGLSRVRSYNSPLHF. Written as DNA, the CDR3 is TGTGCTAGTGGTTTGAGCAGGGTCCGCTCCTATAATTCACCCCTCCACTTT.

The chain combines TRBV15 with TRBJ1-5, with a weak D call TRBD1 (6 bases). The CDR3 is 15 residues long. Trimming cost V 6 bases and J 0 bases, with 12 bases left between them. Germline values: CDR1 LNHNV, CDR2 YYDKDF (reference sequence). DNA for the CDR3: TGTGCCACCAGACCGGACAGCAATAGCAATCAGCCCCAGCATTTT. It codes for CATRPDSNSNQPQHF.

V gene TRBV10-3 combines with J gene TRBJ1-1; possibly TRBD1 for D (5 bases). V lost 6 bases to trimming and J lost 4 bases, with 6 bases between them. CDR3 length: 11 amino acids. From germline, CDR1 is ENHRY and CDR2 SYGVKD. CDR3 region: CAIRRGTEAFF. The DNA of the CDR3 is TGTGCCATCAGGAGGGGCACTGAAGCTTTCTTT.

The CDR3 protein is CASSLVRTGQTEAFF. CDR3 in DNA: TGTGCCAGCAGCTTAGTGAGGACAGGGCAAACTGAAGCTTTCTTT. This rearrangement joins TRBV7-8 to TRBJ1-1, with 8 bases identical to TRBD1. This CDR3 contains 15 residues. V lost 1 base to trimming and J lost 5 bases; unmatched junction nucleotides: 6. Per the germline V gene, CDR1 is SGHVS and CDR2 is FQNEAQ. The full variable domain, with the rest looked up from reference TRBV7-8 and TRBJ1-1, is GAGVSQSPRYKVAKRGQDVALRCDPISGHVSLFWYQQALGQGPEFLTYFQNEAQLDKSGLPSDRFFAERPEGSVSTLKIQRTQQEDSAVYLCASSLVRTGQTEAFFGQGTRLTVV.

The V call is TRBV9, the J call TRBJ2-7, with TRBD1 as a possible D gene (6 bases). The ends were cut back, 3 bases at V and 9 bases at J, with 16 bases in the middle. Germline lookup yields CDR1 SGDLS and CDR2 YYNGEE. The CDR3 has 13 amino acids. The CDR3 DNA reads as TGTGCCAGCAGCGACGGGACATTGCTGTCGCAGTACTTC. Translated, it gives CASSDGTLLSQYF.

V and J are TRBV4-1 and TRBJ2-5, with a weak D call TRBD2 (6 bases). The germline V and J ends were trimmed by 3 bases and 5 bases, with 22 bases remaining between them. Germline assignment: CDR1 MGHRA and CDR2 YSYEKL. The CDR3 is 17 residues long. The CDR3 is CASSQTGTLNPWETQYF. CDR3 coding DNA: TGCGCCAGCAGCCAGACCGGGACTCTAAATCCTTGGGAGACCCAGTACTTC.

V is TRBV5-1 and J is TRBJ2-1, with 8 bases matching TRBD2. This CDR3 comprises 14 residues. V lost 4 bases and J lost 9; bases outside the gene matches: 9. Germline V gene data show CDR1 as SGHRS and CDR2 as YFSETQ. CDR3: CASSRDGGAGEQFF. Here the CDR3 DNA reads TGCGCCAGCAGCAGGGACGGGGGGGCCGGTGAGCAGTTCTTC.